What follows describes a single T cell receptor (beta chain). Germline lookup yields CDR1 MDHEN and CDR2 SYDVKM. CDR3 length equals 18 residues. V lost 6 bases and J 0 bases, leaving 21 bases between the germline ends. With TRAV- and TRBV-specific primers, first-strand cDNA was made, covering the alpha and beta chains. PCR amplification of the TCRs was performed with Phusion for 15 to 25 PCR cycles, and it relied on a constant-region primer together with a V-primer adapter. TCRdb re-analysed the reads in MiXCR, keeping a single row per CDR3 protein. Found here are about 60,000 distinct CDR3 sequences, approximately 25% of them singletons; the top ten hold around 5.7%. Stated time point: before trial treatment. These data belong to a study of low-dose radiotherapy and immunotherapy resistance in tumors.

This TCR was recovered from a male donor with prostate cancer. The V call is TRBV28, the J call TRBJ2-1; the D gene is possibly TRBD2 (5 bases). Sequenced material: PBMCs, taken before treatment. In nucleotides, the CDR3 is TGTGCCAGCAGCCCTCCCCGGACCGGGATAAGCTCCTACAATGAGCAGTTCTTC. It encodes CASSPPRTGISSYNEQFF.